Sequencing of this TCR beta chain was carried out in a study of T-cell reconstitution after alpha-beta-depleted transplantation in children (dated by TCRdb to between 2015 and 2016). A note on the overall study: T-cell immune reconstitution after TCRalphabeta/CD19-depleted allogeneic hematopoietic cell transplantation in children was quantitatively tracked in the study by means of TCR repertoire profiling. Paper-wide results and their limitations: Apparently early alphabetaT-cell count recovery about two months after transplant reportedly relied on only several hundred rapidly expanded clones derived from non-depleted graft cells. Over the following months the frequencies of hyperexpanded clones went down, and after one year T-cell counts and TCRbeta diversity were mostly credited to newly produced T cells. The high TCRbeta diversity at day 60 in some patients was ascribed to recipient T cells and intrathymic progenitors that had survived conditioning.

On this clonotype: The clone's antigen remains unknown. Base qualities were left out, and no much larger clone turns up one base away.

The library came from PCR. The sequencer listed for this sample is Illumina HiSeq 2500. Molecular barcoding was employed in the preparation of TCR libraries, with unique molecular identifiers being used to normalize TCRbeta repertoire quantification. TCRdb handled the public reads itself, with Q25 trimming in fastp and clone calling in MiXCR, and kept productive beta chains. One record per CDR3 amino acid sequence lists the most common genes and DNA. The sample table contains 500,000 to 600,000 distinct CDR3 sequences; only one count was recorded for about a quarter of them. The biggest ten clones account for 36% of the sample. V loses 1 base of germline sequence and J loses 7 bases, and the interval between the two ends is 11 bases. CDR1 and CDR2, looked up from the germline V gene (reference sequence), are LNHDA and SQIVND. The CDR3 runs 14 amino acids, cysteine and phenylalanine included. The kept DNA is CDR3 alone, 42 bases in frame from the first base.

The treatment or condition label of this sample denotes: allogeneic hematopoietic cell transplantation with graft depleted of TCRalphabeta T cells and CD19 B cells. The transplant recipients were children given TCRalphabeta/CD19-depleted allogeneic hematopoietic cell grafts. This TCR derives from a boy less than two years old with Wiskott-Aldrich syndrome, due to receive a stem cell transplant. The rearrangement combines TRBV19 with TRBJ2-1; no D gene can be assigned with confidence. Sequencing used PBMCs, obtained before TCRalphabeta/CD19-depleted stem cell transplant. The encoded CDR3 is CASSIVPRANEQFF. The sequenced DNA: TGTGCCAGTAGTATAGTTCCGAGAGCTAATGAGCAGTTCTTC.